This record covers a single T cell receptor (beta chain). This specimen comes from a study of shared clonotypes between healthy human individuals. Researchers divided each subset's genomic DNA evenly across several immunoSEQ plates. The method was immunoSEQ multiplex PCR; TCRdb's version includes in-frame clones alone and lacks a portion of them. This table holds hundreds of thousands of clones, roughly 96% found once. V lost 3 bases, J lost 4 bases, and 10 bases lay in between. Germline V gene sequence: CDR1 SGDLS, CDR2 YYNGEE. The length of the CDR3 is 13 residues. CD45RO-negative CD8 cells positively selected for CCR7 made up the naive population, which excluded terminally differentiated effector memory CD45RA+ cells.

This TCR was recovered from a man aged 25 to 40 in good health. Sequenced: naive CD8+ T cells sorted from blood. The chain couples TRBV9 to TRBJ1-1; no reliable D call. The DNA of the CDR3 is TGTGCCAGCAGCGGCTCTGAGGGCACTGAAGCTTTCTTT. Translated: CASSGSEGTEAFF.